This T cell receptor beta chain is from a study of identical twins. Study-wide results and caveats: Out-of-frame TCR alpha sharing observed in monozygotic twins exceeded model estimates.

This clonotype was counted ten times or more. Its antigen is as yet unknown. V lost 3 bases, J lost 0 bases, and 2 bases lay in between. This CDR3 contains 11 residues. Per germline, CDR1 SQVTM and CDR2 ANQGSEA. cDNA molecules carried unique molecular identifiers, and template switching added a universal primer site. TCRdb analysed the 5' RACE reads with MiXCR anew, one entry per CDR3 protein. The sample lists 200,000 to 250,000 distinct CDR3 sequences, around 6.5% occurring once. The data also belong to a second study, concerning T cells expressing NK-cell markers. That work states: In a handful of donors, dominant clonotypes made up roughly 28.3-65% of CD3+CD56-NKG2C+ cells.

Sequenced material: CD8+ T cells sorted from blood. J is TRBJ1-1 and V is TRBV29-1, with D unresolved. This clonotype was sampled from a woman in her late teens or twenties in good health. CDR3: CSVDMNTEAFF. The CDR3 DNA sequence: TGCAGCGTTGACATGAACACTGAAGCTTTCTTT.